A selection of T cell receptor beta chains follows, all from one sample in a study of siplizumab effects on memory and regulatory T cells. Repertoires were generated with immunoSEQ multiplex PCR, while TCRdb's copy carries only in-frame clones and drops some. Of around 99,000 clones listed, about 91% were seen once; the top ten hold 0.65% to 0.9%. Sequenced material: Tregs sorted from blood. Receptors were obtained from a human donor in good health. Both conserved end residues are part of each CDR3. Each record gives: D gene, J gene, clone size, V gene, CDR3 DNA, CDR3 protein. The D gene is left open where the match is weak. Clone size appears in some rows only: once, few, many, or a class for an expanded clone.

>TRBD1|TRBJ2-7|NA|TRBV6-1
TGTGCCAGCAGTGGAAGACAGGGCGTAGGATCCGAGCAGTACTTC
CASSGRQGVGSEQYF
>TRBD2|TRBJ2-7|NA|TRBV5-1
TGCGCCAGCAGCTTGGATCCAGCGGGAGGGCTAAGCTCCTACGAGCAGTACTTC
CASSLDPAGGLSSYEQYF
>NA|TRBJ2-3|NA|TRBV15
TGTGCCACCAGCAGAGACAACGCAGGAACGCAGTATTTT
CATSRDNAGTQYF
>NA|TRBJ1-2|NA|TRBV5-1
TGCGCCAGCAGCTTGGGCCCGGGACAATTGCCTGGCTACACCTTC
CASSLGPGQLPGYTF
>TRBD1|TRBJ1-1|NA|TRBV19
TGTGCCAGTAGTATAACAGGGGTGAACACTGAAGCTTTCTTT
CASSITGVNTEAFF
>TRBD1|TRBJ1-2|NA|TRBV4-1
TGCGCCAGCAGCCAAGACAGGGGGCTAGGTGGCTACACCTTC
CASSQDRGLGGYTF
>TRBD1|TRBJ1-2|NA|TRBV18
TGTGCCAGCTCACCAGGGACAGGGTTGTATGGCTACACCTTC
CASSPGTGLYGYTF
>NA|TRBJ2-2|NA|TRBV7-2
TGTGCCAGCAGCTCCACTTGGAGGGGGCTGAACACCGGGGAGCTGTTTTTT
CASSSTWRGLNTGELFF
>NA|TRBJ2-6|NA|TRBV5-1
TGCGCCAGCTCCGCCGGAGGGACAACTGCCCGCTCTGGGGCCAACGTCCTGACTTTC
CASSAGGTTARSGANVLTF
>NA|TRBJ2-5|NA|TRBV7-9
TGTGCCAGCAGCTCAGGCATAGGGAACCAAGAGACCCAGTACTTC
CASSSGIGNQETQYF
>NA|TRBJ2-1|once|TRBV5-1
TGCGCCAGCAGCTTCATACCATCCAATGAGCAGTTCTTC
CASSFIPSNEQFF
>NA|TRBJ1-2|NA|TRBV27
TGTGCCAGCAGTTTTGGGGGCGGCTATGGCTACACCTTC
CASSFGGGYGYTF
>TRBD1|TRBJ2-7|NA|TRBV6-1
TGTGCCATCCGGACAGGGGTCTACGAGCAGTACTTC
CAIRTGVYEQYF
>NA|TRBJ2-2|NA|TRBV7-2
TGTGCCAGCAGACAATCTCGCACCGGGGAGCTGTTTTTT
CASRQSRTGELFF
>TRBD1|TRBJ2-2|NA|TRBV7-3
TGTGCCAGCAGCCTACAGGGGGCGAGCGGGGAGCTGTTTTTT
CASSLQGASGELFF
>TRBD1|TRBJ2-7|NA|TRBV27
TGTGCCAGCAGTTTTTCTCTTCCGGGACAGGGATCCTACGAGCAGTACTTC
CASSFSLPGQGSYEQYF
>NA|TRBJ1-3|NA|TRBV19
TGTGCCAGTAGTAACGGAGGTGGAAACACCATATATTTT
CASSNGGGNTIYF
>TRBD1|TRBJ1-2|NA|TRBV6-1
TGTGCCAGCAGGTGGCAGGGGACAGCATCTGGCTACACCTTC
CASRWQGTASGYTF
>NA|TRBJ2-5|NA|TRBV18
TGTGCCAGCTCACTCGGGTCCCTCGGAGGGACCCAGTACTTC
CASSLGSLGGTQYF
>NA|TRBJ2-3|once|TRBV27
TGTGCCAGCAGTTTACGGTGGTCGGATACGCAGTATTTT
CASSLRWSDTQYF
>TRBD2|TRBJ2-7|NA|TRBV5-1
TGCGCCAGCAGCTTGGGAGGAGTGGGGACTAGTGCCGAGCAGTACTTC
CASSLGGVGTSAEQYF
>NA|TRBJ1-6|NA|TRBV5-1
TGCGCCAGCAGCTTGGAGGTGGGGTCCTCACCCCTCCACTTT
CASSLEVGSSPLHF
>NA|TRBJ2-7|once|TRBV5-8
TGTGCCAGCAGCTTTTTAGGTTGGGATTACGAGCAGTACTTC
CASSFLGWDYEQYF
>NA|TRBJ2-6|NA|TRBV18
TGTGCCAGCTCATTGGACGGATGGTCTGGGGCCAACGTCCTGACTTTC
CASSLDGWSGANVLTF
>NA|TRBJ2-1|NA|TRBV19
TGTGCCAGTAGTACGATAGAGGGCAGGGGAAGCAATGAGCAGTTCTTC
CASSTIEGRGSNEQFF
>NA|TRBJ1-1|NA|TRBV7-3
TGTGCCAGCAGCTTGGGGGGCCCTCGGACTGAAGCTTTCTTT
CASSLGGPRTEAFF
>TRBD2|TRBJ2-5|NA|TRBV6-5
TGTGCCAGCAGATCCCCGGGACTAGCGGGAGAGACCCAGTACTTC
CASRSPGLAGETQYF
>TRBD2|TRBJ2-5|NA|TRBV5-6
TGTGCCAGCAGCTTGTGGGACTACAAAAGGGCAAGGGGGACCCAGTACTTC
CASSLWDYKRARGTQYF
>NA|TRBJ2-5|NA|TRBV18
TGTGCCAGCTCACCCGGGGAGACCCAGTACTTC
CASSPGETQYF
>NA|TRBJ2-5|NA|TRBV27
TGTGCCAGCAGTAAACCCCGGGGCGGGGCTATAAAAGAGACCCAGTACTTC
CASSKPRGGAIKETQYF
>NA|TRBJ2-3|NA|TRBV14
TGTGCCAGCAGCCGAGGGGGATTTAGCACAGATACGCAGTATTTT
CASSRGGFSTDTQYF
>TRBD2|TRBJ2-2|NA|TRBV9
TGTGCCAGCAGCGCCGTGACTAGCGGGAGCGACTTAATAACCCTCACCGGGGAGCTGTTTTTT
CASSAVTSGSDLITLTGELFF
>NA|TRBJ1-3|NA|TRBV7-2
TGTGCCAGCAGCCCGGAGGGGAGCTCTGGAAACACCATATATTTT
CASSPEGSSGNTIYF
>NA|TRBJ1-5|NA|TRBV30
TGTGCCTGGAGTGTGGATAGCAATCAGCCCCAGCATTTT
CAWSVDSNQPQHF
>NA|TRBJ1-3|NA|TRBV4-2
TGTGCCAGCAGCCAAGATTCTTCAACTGGAAACACCATATATTTT
CASSQDSSTGNTIYF
>NA|TRBJ1-5|NA|TRBV6-5
TGTGCCAGCAGTGGGGGGGGTTTCAATCAGCCCCAGCATTTT
CASSGGGFNQPQHF
>TRBD2|TRBJ2-5|NA|TRBV6-5
TGTGCCAGCAGTTGGGGACTAGCAGGGGAGACCCAGTACTTC
CASSWGLAGETQYF
>TRBD2|TRBJ2-7|NA|TRBV2
TGTGCCAGCAGTCCCCTGGGAGGGGACTACGAGCAGTACTTC
CASSPLGGDYEQYF
>NA|TRBJ1-1|NA|TRBV5-1
TGCGCCAGCAGCTTGGGAATCGTTTTGACAGACACTGAAGCTTTCTTT
CASSLGIVLTDTEAFF
>NA|TRBJ2-5|NA|TRBV15
TGTGCCACCAGCAGAGATCTGGGTAAAGAGACCCAGTACTTC
CATSRDLGKETQYF
>NA|TRBJ2-6|NA|TRBV27
TGTGCCAGCAGTAGGGGTTCAGGGGCCAACGTCCTGACTTTC
CASSRGSGANVLTF
>NA|TRBJ2-1|NA|TRBV28
TGTGCCAGCAGCGTGGGATACAATAAGCAGTTCTTC
CASSVGYNKQFF
>TRBD1|TRBJ2-7|NA|TRBV30
TGTGCCTGGAGTAAGGGGACAGCATACGAGCAGTACTTC
CAWSKGTAYEQYF
>TRBD1|TRBJ1-2|NA|TRBV2
TGTGCCAGCAGTGACAGGGGGCGATTGGGTGCTGGCTACACCTTC
CASSDRGRLGAGYTF
>NA|TRBJ2-7|NA|TRBV6-1
TGTGCCAGCAGTGAAGCTTGGGGCGGGGTGGCCCGCGAGCAGTACTTC
CASSEAWGGVAREQYF
>TRBD2|TRBJ2-1|NA|TRBV11-2
TGTGCCAGCAGCATCGGACTAGCGGGGGTAAATGAGCAGTTCTTC
CASSIGLAGVNEQFF
>TRBD1|TRBJ2-1|few|TRBV7-9
TGTGCCAGCAGCCGCCGGGACAGGACGACATCCTCCTACAATGAGCAGTTCTTC
CASSRRDRTTSSYNEQFF
>NA|TRBJ2-7|NA|TRBV6-1
TGTGCCAGCAGTGAAATACTACCCGGCGAGCAGTACTTC
CASSEILPGEQYF
>TRBD1|TRBJ1-2|NA|TRBV5-1
TGCGCCAGCAGCTTGGACAGGGGGATTGGCTACACCTTC
CASSLDRGIGYTF